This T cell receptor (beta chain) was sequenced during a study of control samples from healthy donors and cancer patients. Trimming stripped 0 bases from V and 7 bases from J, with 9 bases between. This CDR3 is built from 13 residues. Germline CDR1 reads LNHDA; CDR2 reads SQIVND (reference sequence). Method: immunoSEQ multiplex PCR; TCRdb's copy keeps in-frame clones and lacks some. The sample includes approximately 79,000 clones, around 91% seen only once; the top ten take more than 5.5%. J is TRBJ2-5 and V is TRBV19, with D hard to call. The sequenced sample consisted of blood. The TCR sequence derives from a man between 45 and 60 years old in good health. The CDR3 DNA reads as TGTGCCAGTAGTATAGATCCCAGCGCGACCCAGTACTTC. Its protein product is CASSIDPSATQYF. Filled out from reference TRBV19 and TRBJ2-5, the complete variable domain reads DGGITQSPKYLFRKEGQNVTLSCEQNLNHDAMYWYRQDPGQGLRLIYYSQIVNDFQKGDIAEGYSVSREKKESFPLTVTSAQKNPTAFYLCASSIDPSATQYFGPGTRLLVL.